Listed here are 24 T cell receptor beta chains from one sample, sequenced in a study of identical twins. One entry per CDR3 protein results from TCRdb running MiXCR on the 5' RACE reads. The sample shows a few hundred thousand distinct CDR3 sequences, roughly 13% of them seen only once. These same data were also listed under a study on yellow fever vaccine responses in identical twins.

The material sequenced was memory (CD45RO+) T cells sorted from blood. Receptor source: a woman younger than 30 in good health.

The chain combines TRBV3-1 with TRBJ2-4; unclear D gene. The germline CDR1 and CDR2 sequences are LGHDT and YNNKEL (reference sequence). V lost 8 bases to trimming and J lost 1 base, with 15 bases between them. The CDR3 is 15 amino acids. CDR3: CASSQREGAKNIQYF. Here the CDR3 DNA reads TGTGCCAGCTCCCAGAGAGAAGGTGCCAAAAACATTCAGTACTTC.

This clonotype was counted many times. Mismatch with germline at one junction end may stem from a read error. The chain combines TRBV5-1 with TRBJ2-7, with 7 nucleotides matching TRBD1. The CDR3 consists of 14 residues. CDR1 is SGHRS, CDR2 YFSETQ, per germline. This CDR3 is CASNKGQISYEQYF. In DNA form, the CDR3 reads TGTGCCAGCAACAAGGGACAGATCTCCTACGAGCAGTACTTC.

The V and J genes are TRBV5-1 and TRBJ2-7, with D hard to call. CDR1 and CDR2 (germline): SGHRS, YFSETQ. The ends were cut back, 0 bases at V and 5 bases at J, with 9 bases in the middle. The CDR3 spans 13 residues. The CDR3 protein is CASSLVSLDEQYF. The CDR3 DNA sequence: TGCGCCAGCAGCTTGGTCAGCCTTGACGAGCAGTACTTC.

The chain carries TRBV5-6 and TRBJ1-2, with D unclear. CDR3 size: 14 residues. Trimming removed 3 bases at V and 0 bases at J, with 9 bases between. Germline values: CDR1 SGHDT, CDR2 YYEEEE. The CDR3 here is CASSSDSTNYGYTF. In nucleotides, the CDR3 is TGTGCCAGCAGCTCCGACTCTACTAACTATGGCTACACCTTC.

The CDR3 nucleotides are TGTGCCAGCAGTTTAGGCGGGCAGGGTAGAGCAGATACGCAGTATTTT. Amino acids: CASSLGGQGRADTQYF. V and J are TRBV12-3 or TRBV12-4 and TRBJ2-3, with D tentatively TRBD1 or TRBD2 (5 bases each). V lost 1 base and J 4 bases, leaving 15 bases between the germline ends. CDR3 length: 16 residues.

The genes are TRBV6-6 and TRBJ2-1; the D gene is possibly TRBD2 (5 bases). Per germline, CDR1 MNHNY and CDR2 SVGAGI (reference sequence). The germline V and J ends were trimmed by 4 bases and 15 bases, with 13 bases remaining between them. This CDR3 has 11 amino acids. The CDR3 nucleotides are TGTGCCAGCAGTTCGGGGTCCCACCTGTTCTTC. Its translation: CASSSGSHLFF.

The V call is TRBV5-6, the J call TRBJ2-7; D is possibly TRBD2 (6 bases). V lost 0 bases to trimming and J lost 0 bases, with 10 bases between them. The CDR3 has 15 residues. CDR1 and CDR2 from the germline V gene are SGHDT and YYEEEE. The DNA of the CDR3 is TGTGCCAGCAGCTTGGGGCAGCGGGTCTCCTACGAGCAGTACTTC. This sequence encodes CASSLGQRVSYEQYF.

The chain carries TRBV20-1 and TRBJ2-7; tentatively, D is TRBD2 (7 bases). The CDR3 totals 13 residues. Germline V gene sequence: CDR1 DFQATT, CDR2 SNEGSKA (reference sequence). Trimming took off 6 bases at V and 3 bases at J, with 15 bases between the two ends. The CDR3 coding sequence is TGCAGTGCGCCACGGGGGGCCGGCTACGAGCAGTACTTC. Protein product: CSAPRGAGYEQYF.

This clonotype was seen once. The CDR3 here is CATSRDMAVQETQYF. DNA for the CDR3: TGTGCCACCAGCAGAGATATGGCGGTGCAAGAGACCCAGTACTTC. The rearrangement joins TRBV15 to TRBJ2-5, with D unclear. Trimming cost V 0 bases and J 2 bases, with 10 bases left between them. The CDR3 covers 15 residues. Per germline, CDR1 LNHNV and CDR2 YYDKDF (reference sequence).

This clonotype has just a few counts. The chain combines TRBV20-1 with TRBJ2-5, with no clear D. Trimming took off 3 bases at V and 1 base at J, with 9 bases between the two ends. This CDR3 is 13 amino acids long. Looked up from germline, CDR1 is DFQATT and CDR2 is SNEGSKA (reference sequence). The CDR3 sequence: CSASENSQETQYF. The CDR3 DNA sequence: TGCAGTGCTAGTGAAAACAGCCAAGAGACCCAGTACTTC.

This clonotype was recorded many times. J is TRBJ2-7 and V is TRBV20-1; D assignment may be TRBD1 or TRBD2 (6 bases each). The germline V and J ends were trimmed by 3 bases and 7 bases, with 22 bases remaining between them. The CDR3 consists of 15 residues. Germline CDR1 reads DFQATT; CDR2 reads SNEGSKA (reference sequence). CDR3 loop: CSARTGGRETGEQYF. In nucleotides, the CDR3 is TGCAGTGCTAGGACCGGGGGCCGGGAGACGGGGGAGCAGTACTTC.

This clonotype was seen a handful of times. The V call is TRBV18, the J call TRBJ1-2, with unresolved D. The germline V gene has CDR1 KGHSH and CDR2 LQKENI. The CDR3 runs to 14 residues. V was shortened by 2 bases and J by 2 bases, with 9 bases between the two germline ends. This CDR3 is CASSPSGGNYGYTF. The CDR3 region has the DNA TGTGCCAGCTCACCATCAGGTGGGAACTATGGCTACACCTTC.

Here the CDR3 reads CASSLARGSGSYNEQFF. Written as DNA, the CDR3 is TGTGCCAGCAGCTTGGCCAGGGGGTCGGGGTCCTACAATGAGCAGTTCTTC. The gene calls are TRBV5-4 and TRBJ2-1; TRBD1 matches at 7 bases. CDR3 length: 17 residues. Germline trimming cut 0 bases from V and 1 base from J; bases unmatched to any gene: 7. CDR1 and CDR2 from the germline V gene are SGHNT and YYREEE (reference sequence).

In this sample, this clonotype turned up many times. The chain recombines TRBV20-1 with TRBJ2-5; the D is unclear. Germline values: CDR1 DFQATT, CDR2 SNEGSKA (reference sequence). The CDR3 loop spans 14 amino acids. The V gene lost 0 bases and the J gene lost 4 bases, with 12 bases spanning the gap. The CDR3 nucleotides read TGCAGTGCTAGAGATGTGGCGTCAAGAGAGACCCAGTACTTC. This translates into CSARDVASRETQYF.

In this sample, this clonotype turned up a few times. The chain has TRBV6-5 and TRBJ2-7; 8 positions match TRBD1. The junction had 8 bases not matched to a gene; V was cut back by 4 bases and J by 3 bases. The germline V gene has CDR1 MNHEY and CDR2 SVGAGI. The CDR3 sequence is 15 residues long. The chain's CDR3 is CASSSATGVLYEQYF. The CDR3 region has the DNA TGTGCCAGCAGTTCGGCGACAGGGGTTCTCTACGAGCAGTACTTC.

This clonotype turned up a few times. The chain uses TRBV24-1 and TRBJ2-5, with TRBD1 matching 9 bases. This CDR3 is built from 15 residues. V was pared by 7 bases and J by 3 bases, with 8 bases of the junction left unmatched. CDR1 is KGHDR, CDR2 SFDVKD, per germline. CDR3 DNA: TGTGCCACCAGGAGTTACAGGGGGCTGGAAGAGACCCAGTACTTC. It encodes CATRSYRGLEETQYF.

The table lists this clonotype with a few counts. The chain employs TRBV5-1 and TRBJ2-6, with D hard to call. CDR3 size: 18 residues. V was cut by 2 bases and J by 2 bases, with 17 bases left in between. Germline V gene lookup returns CDR1 SGHRS and CDR2 YFSETQ. The CDR3 region has the DNA TGCGCCAGCAGCTTAATTGGACCGGGCGATACTGGGGCCAACGTCCTGACTTTC. It is translated as CASSLIGPGDTGANVLTF.

This clonotype turned up a few times. The V gene is TRBV4-1, the J gene TRBJ2-3; the match to TRBD2 covers 12 bases. Germline CDR1 and CDR2: MGHRA and YSYEKL. This CDR3 is built from 17 residues. V was pared by 0 bases and J by 2 bases, with 3 bases of the junction left unmatched. CDR3 loop: CASSQDRTSGTTDTQYF. CDR3 DNA: TGCGCCAGCAGCCAAGATAGGACTAGCGGGACCACAGATACGCAGTATTTT.

This clonotype was found a few times. The gene calls are TRBV11-2 and TRBJ2-3, with D unresolved. With 0 bases removed from V and 14 bases from J, the gap between germline ends came to 12 bases. CDR1 is SGHAT and CDR2 is FQNNGV in the germline V gene. This CDR3 spans 12 amino acids. This chain's CDR3 is CASSLDRSKGYF. In DNA, the CDR3 is TGTGCCAGCAGCTTAGATCGGAGCAAGGGGTATTTT.

The chain has TRBV5-1 and TRBJ2-7, with 7 bases fitting TRBD1. There are 14 residues in the CDR3. Germline V gene sequence: CDR1 SGHRS, CDR2 YFSETQ. J gave up 2 bases and V 3 bases, and 5 bases lay outside the gene matches. The CDR3 DNA is TGCGCCAGCAGCTCAACAGGGGCGACCTACGAGCAGTACTTC. Translating gives CASSSTGATYEQYF.

Remarks on this clonotype: A single base separates this from a much larger clone, so it may be a read error. The J gene is TRBJ2-7, the V gene TRBV20-1; the D is unclear. CDR1 and CDR2 (germline): DFQATT, SNEGSKA (reference sequence). The CDR3 runs to 15 residues. The CDR3 here is CCARAPSSNFYEQYF. In DNA form, the CDR3 reads TGCTGTGCTAGAGCCCCGAGCTCCAATTTCTACGAGCAGTACTTC.

This clonotype has a count of ten or more. The chain is built from TRBV29-1 and TRBJ2-1; D is undetermined. The V gene lost 7 bases and the J gene lost 12 bases, with 16 bases spanning the gap. Germline V lookup: CDR1 SQVTM, CDR2 ANQGSEA. CDR3 length equals 11 residues. CDR3 bases: TGCAGCGCACCGAAAGCAGGAAGGCAGTTCTTC. The encoded protein is CSAPKAGRQFF.

This clonotype was seen a few times. The chain couples TRBV6-1 to TRBJ2-1, with TRBD1 matching over 7 bases. The CDR3 spans 15 residues. In germline, CDR1 is MNHNS, CDR2 SASEGT. V was pared by 6 bases and J by 6 bases, with 11 bases of the junction left unmatched. The CDR3 region is CASRDRRQGGNEQFF. In nucleotides, the CDR3 is TGTGCCAGCAGGGACAGACGACAGGGCGGCAATGAGCAGTTCTTC.

This clonotype occurred a few times. The chain employs TRBV5-4 and TRBJ2-5; D is unclear. There are 15 residues in the CDR3. V shed 6 bases and J shed 1 base, with 16 bases lying between them. CDR1 SGHNT and CDR2 YYREEE come from the germline V gene (reference sequence). The CDR3 reads CASNYALGAQETQYF. The CDR3 DNA sequence: TGTGCCAGCAACTACGCCCTCGGAGCCCAAGAGACCCAGTACTTC.